The 30 T cell receptor delta chains reported below all come from one sample, sequenced in a study of γδ T cells in repeated Plasmodium falciparum infection. Vgamma9/Vdelta2+ and Vdelta2-negative gammadelta T cells were flow-sorted from PBMC for bulk sequencing. TCRdb re-called clones from the multiplex PCR reads via CATT. This table holds tens of thousands of delta-chain clones, more than 1.4% found once. Source material: gamma-delta T cells from blood. Source of these receptors: a pool of human donors (malaria-infected and uninfected, not separated).

This clone appeared many times. The chain employs TRDV1 and TRDJ1, with TRDD3 matching 7 bases. The CDR3 length is 18 residues. CDR1 is TSWWSYY and CDR2 is QGS in the germline V gene. V trimming: 5 bases; J trimming: 2 bases; junction bases outside the gene matches: 17. Here the CDR3 DNA reads TGTGCTCTTGGGCCACTCGCGTACTGGGGCCTGTGGACCGATAAACTCATCTTT. It encodes CALGPLAYWGLWTDKLIF.

The sample holds a few counts of this clone. The amino acid sequence in TCRdb belongs to a much larger clone and departs from this DNA's translation at residue 10, likely a sequencing read error; the sequence shown is translated from the DNA. V is TRDV2 and J is TRDJ1, with a weak D call TRDD3 (6 bases). The J gene comes from matching the DNA to germline here; TCRdb lacks it. The CDR3 runs 18 residues. Looked up from germline, CDR1 is GEAIGNYY and CDR2 is EKD. The V end lost 5 bases, the J end lost 0 bases, and 24 bases lay between the germline ends. The DNA for the CDR3 is TGTGCCTGTGCCCGTAGAACTTGGGGATCCCCGAACACCGATAAACTCATCTTT. Translated: CACARRTWGSPNTDKLIF.

Worth noting for this clone: For this DNA, TCRdb reports the protein of a much larger clone, which diverges at residue 3, most likely from a read error; the protein presented here is translated directly from the DNA. The J gene is TRDJ1, the V gene TRDV3; no definite D call. The J gene was missing in TCRdb and was found by matching the end of the DNA to germline. The ends were cut back, 5 bases at V and 0 bases at J, with 19 bases in the middle. Germline V CDR1 and CDR2: TVYSNPD, GDNSRS (reference sequence). This CDR3 is 15 amino acids long. The DNA of the CDR3 is TGTGCCCTTACCCCCTCTCTGGTCTACACCGATAAACTCATCTTT. As protein: CALTPSLVYTDKLIF.

Points on this clone: TCRdb attributes to this sequence the protein of a much larger clone, which differs from the DNA translation at residue 6; a read error is likely, and the protein displayed is translated from the DNA. The chain links TRDV1 to TRDJ1; possibly TRDD2 for D (6 bases). The J gene, missing from TCRdb, was assigned here through DNA to germline matching. CDR3 length: 20 amino acids. Germline-derived CDR1 and CDR2 are TSWWSYY and QGS. Trimming cost V 2 bases and J 2 bases, with 27 bases left between them. CDR3: CALGEASSCRLIPLTDKLIF. The CDR3 coding sequence is TGTGCTCTTGGGGAAGCTTCTTCCTGTCGTCTGATACCCCTAACCGATAAACTCATCTTT.

A remark on this clone: For this DNA, TCRdb reports the protein of a much larger clone, which diverges at residue 11, most likely from a read error; the protein presented here is translated directly from the DNA. This sequence joins TRDV2 and TRDJ1, with TRDD3 identical over 11 bases. V lost 2 bases, J lost 7 bases, and 8 bases stayed unmatched. This CDR3 spans 15 amino acids. Germline CDR1 is GEAIGNYY and CDR2 is EKD. In DNA form, the CDR3 reads TGTGCCTGTGACATCTGCGCACTGGGGGATAGTAAACTCATCTTT. Translated: CACDICALGDSKLIF.

This clone was observed at least ten times. With a far larger clone one base away, a read error is the likely cause. The sample has other DNA sequences that encode this CDR3 too. The V gene is TRDV2, but the J gene lacks a call; the table gives TRDD3 as D, unverified against the DNA. The CDR3 sequence is 15 residues long. Germline V gives CDR1 GEAIGNYY, CDR2 EKD. The CDR3 nucleotides read TGTGCCTGTGACATCTGCGCACTGGGGGATAATAAACTCATCTTC. It translates to CACDICALGDNKLIF.

This clone was seen more than once but under ten times. TCRdb records a much larger clone's protein for this DNA, with a difference at residue 6 that likely arises from a read error; the protein given is the translation of the DNA. This rearrangement joins TRDV2 to TRDJ1; possibly TRDD3 for D (5 bases). The J gene was missing in TCRdb and was found by matching the end of the DNA to germline. Germline values: CDR1 GEAIGNYY, CDR2 EKD. This CDR3 is 15 amino acids long. Trimming stripped 3 bases from V and 4 bases from J, with 17 bases between. In nucleotides, the CDR3 is TGTGCCTGTGACGTGGCGGGGGGCCAAGGCGATAAACTCATCTTT. Amino acids: CACDVAGGQGDKLIF.

Notes on this clone: The TCRdb protein, from a much larger clone, departs from this DNA's translation at residue 4, likely by read error; the protein shown derives from the DNA. V and J are TRDV2 and TRDJ1; TRDD3 might be the D (6 bases). In the absence of a J gene in TCRdb, the DNA was matched to germline to assign it here. This CDR3 is built from 19 residues. Germline lookup yields CDR1 GEAIGNYY and CDR2 EKD. CDR3 bases: TGTGCCTGTGGCACCAAAGGCCTGGGGCGCAACCGGGGTGCCGATAAACTCATCTTT. It codes for CACGTKGLGRNRGADKLIF.

In the case of this clone: A far bigger clonotype differs at one base, so this is likely a read error. The sample holds other DNA sequences that translate to the same CDR3. The chain recombines TRDV1 with TRDJ1; 8 nucleotides align to TRDD3. Assignment of the J gene here rests on matching the DNA to germline, because TCRdb gives none. This CDR3 is 21 amino acids long. With V trimmed by 3 bases and J by 5 bases, 26 bases remained unmatched. Per germline, CDR1 TSWWSYY and CDR2 QGS. CDR3 in amino acids: CALGEPVPPYWGPAARDKLIF. Here the CDR3 DNA reads TGTGCTCTTGGGGAGCCTGTTCCTCCTTACTGGGGGCCCGCGGCTAGGGATAAACTCATCTTT.

This clone was recorded many times. Other nucleotide sequences in the sample specify the same CDR3. CDR3 DNA sequence: TGTGCTCTTGGGGAACTAGAGAGTCCTACGTGGATGGGGGACTCCGACACCGATAAACTCATCTTT. This encodes CALGELESPTWMGDSDTDKLIF. V is TRDV1 and J is TRDJ1; tentative D call: TRDD3 (7 bases). Trimming shortened V by 0 bases and J by 0 bases, and 29 bases separated the two germline ends. This CDR3 has 22 residues. Looked up from germline, CDR1 is TSWWSYY and CDR2 is QGS.

This clone has more than one count but fewer than ten. A read error likely explains this, since a far larger clone differs by one base. Other DNA sequences from this sample encode an identical CDR3 as well. The rearrangement joins TRDV1 to TRDJ1, with D possibly being TRDD3 (5 bases). TCRdb records no J gene; here it was assigned by comparing the DNA to germline. The CDR3 covers 15 residues. Germline CDR1 reads TSWWSYY; CDR2 reads QGS. This CDR3 is CALGEQGRYTDKLIF. In DNA form, the CDR3 reads TGTGCTCTCGGGGAACAAGGAAGGTACACCGATAAACTCATCTTT.

This clone was picked up a small number of times. A read error likely explains this, since a far larger clone differs by one base. The identical CDR3 is also encoded by other nucleotide sequences in the sample. This chain connects TRDV2 to TRDJ3; 12 nucleotides line up with TRDD3. Germline V gene lookup returns CDR1 GEAIGNYY and CDR2 EKD. V was clipped by 0 bases and J by 0 bases; unmatched bases: 11. CDR3 length equals 22 residues. The CDR3 reads CACDTVYWGIHPLSWDTRQMFF. CDR3 nucleotide sequence: TGTGCCTGTGACACCGTTTACTGGGGGATACACCCTCTCTCCTGGGACACCCGACAGATGTTTTTC.

As concerns this clone: The protein TCRdb lists belongs to a much larger clone and differs from this DNA's translation at residue 11, which points to a read error; the protein shown is made from the DNA. The rearrangement joins TRDV1 to TRDJ1, with TRDD3 identical over 8 bases. Here the J gene came from matching the DNA to germline, since TCRdb omits it. The CDR3 runs 18 residues. CDR1 and CDR2 (germline): TSWWSYY, QGS. The CDR3: CALWEPGLLGGKTDKLIF. The CDR3, as DNA: TGTGCTCTTTGGGAACCCGGCTTACTGGGGGGTAAAACCGATAAACTCATCTTT.

In its sample, this clone was seen many times. The rearrangement joins TRDV1 to TRDJ1, with D unclear. The J gene, absent from TCRdb, was called here by matching the DNA to germline. Trimming shortened V by 4 bases and J by 3 bases, and 15 bases separated the two germline ends. Per the germline V gene, CDR1 is TSWWSYY and CDR2 is QGS. The CDR3 covers 15 residues. CDR3 sequence reads: CALGVLRRESDKLIF. The DNA for the CDR3 is TGTGCTCTTGGGGTCTTACGCCGTGAGTCCGATAAACTCATCTTT.

V usage is TRDV1 and J usage is TRDJ1; 13 positions match TRDD3. Here the J gene was assigned by germline matching of the DNA, as TCRdb has none. The germline gives CDR1 TSWWSYY, CDR2 QGS. This CDR3 is 21 amino acids long. J lost 0 bases, V lost 5 bases, and 18 bases had no gene match. The CDR3 protein is CALGSPFRNWGIRPDTDKLIF. CDR3 in DNA: TGTGCTCTTGGGTCCCCCTTCCGGAACTGGGGGATACGTCCTGACACCGATAAACTCATCTTT.

Concerning this clone: A read error may produce the germline difference seen at one junction end. This chain connects TRDV1 to TRDJ1, with 8 bases lining up with TRDD3. Because TCRdb records no J gene, it was assigned here through a match of the DNA to germline. Germline lookup yields CDR1 TSWWSYY and CDR2 QGS. The CDR3 extends over 12 amino acids. In DNA, the CDR3 is TGCTCTGGGGGAATCTACACCGATAAACTCATCTTT. Protein sequence: CSGGIYTDKLIF.

This clone has only a few counts. V and J are TRDV1 and TRDJ1, with 11 bases aligning to TRDD3. The J gene is not listed in TCRdb, so it was assigned here from a DNA match to germline. The CDR3 length is 20 residues. The junction had 13 bases not matched to a gene; V was cut back by 1 base and J by 0 bases. The germline gives CDR1 TSWWSYY, CDR2 QGS. DNA for the CDR3: TGTGCTCTTGGGGAACCGTCCCCCTACTGGGGGATAGAACACACCGATAAACTCATCTTT. Its translation: CALGEPSPYWGIEHTDKLIF.

In its sample, this clone was seen many times. This may arise from a read error, as a much more abundant clone is one base away. Other DNA sequences in the sample encode the same CDR3. V gene TRDV1 combines with J gene TRDJ1; D is perhaps TRDD3 (6 bases). This CDR3 is built from 18 residues. V was trimmed by 0 bases and J by 0 bases, leaving 17 bases between them. The germline CDR1 and CDR2 sequences are TSWWSYY and QGS. The chain's CDR3 is CALGELWGGRFYTDKLIF. CDR3 coding DNA: TGTGCTCTTGGGGAACTCTGGGGAGGGAGATTCTACACCGATAAACTCATCTTT.

With respect to this clone: A far bigger clonotype differs at one base, so this is likely a read error. The rearrangement links TRDV2 to TRDJ1; TRDD3 aligns across 11 bases. The J gene, left out of TCRdb, was set here by checking the DNA against germline. The CDR3 has 23 amino acids. The germline CDR1 and CDR2 sequences are GEAIGNYY and EKD. The CDR3 DNA sequence: TGTGCTTTGTCGTCCCTACGTCGATTGGGGGATACGCGGATCCAAGTGTACACCGATAAACTCATCTTT. Its translation is CALSSLRRLGDTRIQVYTDKLIF.

Relative to its sample, this clone is medium-sized. The sample holds other DNA sequences that translate to the same CDR3. V and J are TRDV3 and TRDJ1, with a tentative D call TRDD1 (6 bases). Trimming removed 1 base at V and 3 bases at J, with 18 bases between. CDR1 and CDR2 (germline): TVYSNPD, GDNSRS (reference sequence). This CDR3 has 15 amino acids. In DNA form, the CDR3 reads TGTGCCTTTATCCCAATAGTACGCGTCCCCGATAAACTCATCTTT. Amino acid sequence: CAFIPIVRVPDKLIF.

Notes on this clone: For this DNA, TCRdb reports the protein of a much larger clone, which diverges at residue 12, most likely from a read error; the protein presented here is translated directly from the DNA. The rearrangement uses TRDV3 and TRDJ1; D possibly corresponds to TRDD3 (5 bases). TCRdb gives no J gene; it was assigned here by matching the DNA to germline. The germline gives CDR1 TVYSNPD, CDR2 GDNSRS (reference sequence). Trimming shortened V by 3 bases and J by 4 bases, and 39 bases separated the two germline ends. This CDR3 is built from 21 residues. The CDR3 DNA sequence: TGTGCCTTGCCCAAGTCCCCGTTCTACCACTGGAGGAGGACTAATCGCGATAAACTCATCTTT. As protein: CALPKSPFYHWRRTNRDKLIF.

This clone was counted at least ten times. This chain uses TRDV1 with TRDJ1; 10 nucleotides align to TRDD3. CDR1 TSWWSYY and CDR2 QGS come from the germline V gene. Unmatched junction bases numbered 17, after V lost 7 bases and J lost 0 bases. The CDR3 is 19 amino acids. The CDR3 loop reads CALEGRRFWGIVNTDKLIF. The CDR3 DNA is TGTGCTCTTGAAGGGCGGCGTTTCTGGGGGATAGTGAACACCGATAAACTCATCTTT.

This clone was recorded many times. This rearrangement joins TRDV1 to TRDJ1, with TRDD3 as a possible D gene (8 bases). V dropped 5 bases and J dropped 4 bases, with 29 bases sitting between them. This CDR3 is built from 19 residues. Germline values: CDR1 TSWWSYY, CDR2 QGS. The CDR3 reads CALGNPRFLPWGIGDKLIF. Written as DNA, the CDR3 is TGTGCTCTTGGGAACCCCCGATTCCTACCGTGGGGGATTGGCGATAAACTCATCTTT.

This clone was detected only a few times. This chain joins TRDV1 and TRDJ1; D is ambiguous. CDR1 is TSWWSYY, CDR2 QGS, per germline. V gave up 5 bases and J gave up 1 base, with 17 bases separating them. The CDR3 is 16 amino acids. In DNA, the CDR3 is TGTGCTCTTGGGAAAACCCCGCTACGTACCACCGATAAACTCATCTTT. Residues: CALGKTPLRTTDKLIF.

This clone was counted between two and nine times. A far larger clone is a single base away, which makes a read error likely. At the DNA level, this CDR3 is encoded by other sequences in the same sample as well. The chain recombines TRDV2 with TRDJ1; perhaps TRDD3 as D (7 bases). CDR1 GEAIGNYY and CDR2 EKD come from the germline V gene. V lost 0 bases, J lost 2 bases, and 36 bases lay in between. The CDR3 is 23 residues long. DNA for the CDR3: TGTGCCTGTGACACCATTGACTCTTCCTGGAAGACTGGGGATGTTACAGCGACCGATAAACTCATCTTT. This codes for CACDTIDSSWKTGDVTATDKLIF.

The sample holds a few counts of this clone. The chain couples TRDV1 to TRDJ1, with 8 bases identical to TRDD3. TCRdb records no J gene; here it was assigned by comparing the DNA to germline. Trimming took 3 bases from V and 0 from J; bases not matched to a gene: 21. This CDR3 is 21 amino acids long. CDR1 is TSWWSYY and CDR2 is QGS in the germline V gene. CDR3 coding DNA: TGTGCTCTTGGGGAGGCGATTAACATGACCTACTGGGGGCTCTACACCGATAAACTCATCTTT. Its translation is CALGEAINMTYWGLYTDKLIF.

Details on this clone: The TCRdb protein, from a much larger clone, departs from this DNA's translation at residue 5, likely by read error; the protein shown derives from the DNA. The chain employs TRDV2 and TRDJ1; 10 positions match TRDD3. The J gene, missing from TCRdb, was assigned here through DNA to germline matching. The CDR3 spans 16 residues. Trimming at V came to 3 bases and at J to 0 bases, leaving 6 bases not matched to a gene. Germline CDR1 reads GEAIGNYY; CDR2 reads EKD. DNA for the CDR3: TGTGCCTGTGACGCCGGTACTGGGGGATACACCGATAAACTCATCTTT. This translates into CACDAGTGGYTDKLIF.

This clone has only a few counts. An end of the junction differs from the germline gene, which may be a read error. This rearrangement joins TRDV1 to TRDJ1; 13 bases map to TRDD3. CDR1 is TSWWSYY and CDR2 is QGS in the germline V gene. The CDR3 is 19 amino acids. CDR3 DNA: TGTGCTCTCGCCTTGCTTACTGGGGGATACGCGAGACACACCGATAAACCCATCTTT. Translation: CALALLTGGYARHTDKPIF.

In this sample, this clone turned up a few times. The protein in TCRdb stems from a much larger clone and differs at residue 9 from this DNA's translation, likely a read error; here the protein is translated from the DNA. The DNA of the CDR3 is TGTGCCTGTGACGAACTACTGGGGGTATACACCGATAAACTCATCTTT. It specifies CACDELLGVYTDKLIF. This chain connects TRDV2 to TRDJ1, with 8 bases that match TRDD3. The CDR3 is 16 residues long. V was clipped by 3 bases and J by 0 bases; unmatched bases: 8. Per the germline V gene, CDR1 is GEAIGNYY and CDR2 is EKD.

This chain uses TRDV1 with TRDJ1, with TRDD3 identical over 9 bases. The J gene is not listed in TCRdb, so it was assigned here from a DNA match to germline. The CDR3 sequence is 21 residues long. V gave up 2 bases and J gave up 0 bases; unmatched junction bases: 19. Germline CDR1 and CDR2: TSWWSYY and QGS. CDR3 nucleotides: TGTGCTCTTGGGGAAAAACTAGGGCCTGGGGGATCGGCCCTTTACACCGATAAACTCATCTTT. Amino acids: CALGEKLGPGGSALYTDKLIF.